The clone carrying this T cell receptor beta chain occurred a few times. These data belong to a study of glioma-infiltrating T cells. V dropped 4 bases and J dropped 4 bases, with 11 bases sitting between them. This CDR3 contains 14 residues. Germline V gives CDR1 KGHSH, CDR2 LQKENI. Amplification of TCR alpha and beta CDR3 regions from RNA used iRepertoire nested multiplex PCR. MiXCR, applied by TCRdb to the multiplex PCR reads, yields one record per CDR3 protein. The sample records tens of thousands of distinct CDR3 sequences, roughly 23% being singletons. Material: glioma tissue, nonneoplastic brain tissue, or PBMCs (not recorded which). This clonotype was obtained from a human donor with low-grade glioma or glioblastoma, undergoing nonglioma brain surgery, or in good health (not recorded which). The genes are TRBV18 and TRBJ1-5; D is possibly TRBD1 (5 bases). The CDR3 reads CASSQNDRNQPQHF. In DNA, the CDR3 is TGTGCCAGCTCACAGAATGACAGAAATCAGCCCCAGCATTTT. The complete variable domain, with remaining parts taken from reference TRBV18 and TRBJ1-5, reads NAGVMQNPRHLVRRRGQEARLRCSPMKGHSHVYWYRQLPEEGLKFMVYLQKENIIDESGMPKERFSAEFPKEGPSILRIQQVVRGDSAAYFCASSQNDRNQPQHFGDGTRLSIL.